Below, 16 T cell receptor beta chains from the same sample are listed, as sequenced in a study of radiotherapy plus CTLA-4 blockade in lung cancer. Using immunoSEQ multiplex PCR, the repertoire was profiled, and TCRdb retains in-frame clones only, with some absent. The top ten hold 5.8% of the sample, which has about 35,000 clones, around 85% seen once. The source was peripheral blood, collected from a patient treated with radiotherapy plus ipilimumab. These receptors came from a human donor with non-small cell lung cancer who had stable disease on radiotherapy plus ipilimumab.

The chain links TRBV10-3 to TRBJ2-2; TRBD1 matches at 7 bases. V dropped 11 bases and J dropped 3; count of bases not matched to a gene: 9. Germline CDR1 ENHRY, CDR2 SYGVKD. This CDR3 is 14 amino acids long. CDR3 residues: CALATGWDTGELFF. The CDR3 bases are TGTGCCCTCGCGACAGGGTGGGACACCGGGGAGCTGTTTTTT.

The count of this clone is one. This chain joins TRBV28 and TRBJ1-4, with D unclear. Germline-derived CDR1 and CDR2 are MDHEN and SYDVKM. The ends were cut back, 0 bases at V and 0 bases at J, with 5 bases in the middle. CDR3 length equals 15 residues. DNA of the CDR3: TGTGCCAGCAGTTTATGGGGAGCAACTAATGAAAAACTGTTTTTT. Translation: CASSLWGATNEKLFF. Drawing the rest from reference TRBV28 and TRBJ1-4, the complete variable domain is DVKVTQSSRYLVKRTGEKVFLECVQDMDHENMFWYRQDPGLGLRLIYFSYDVKMKEKGDIPEGYSVSREKKERFSLILESASTNQTSMYLCASSLWGATNEKLFFGSGTQLSVL.

The chain carries TRBV13 and TRBJ2-7; D possibly corresponds to TRBD2 (5 bases). CDR1 is PRHDT, CDR2 FYEKMQ, per germline (reference sequence). The CDR3 totals 15 residues. Trimming cost V 0 bases and J 2 bases, with 11 bases left between them. CDR3 sequence: CASSLGRYGTYEQYF. In DNA, the CDR3 is TGTGCCAGCAGCTTAGGCCGATACGGGACCTACGAGCAGTACTTC.

The chain employs TRBV25-1 and TRBJ2-3; possibly TRBD1 for D (6 bases). Germline CDR1 reads MGHDK; CDR2 reads SYGVNS. With 5 bases removed from V and 5 bases from J, the gap between germline ends came to 17 bases. This CDR3 has 15 residues. CDR3 loop: CASSTGQLLKDTQYF. The DNA of the CDR3 is TGTGCCAGCAGTACTGGACAGTTGTTAAAAGATACGCAGTATTTT.

This chain joins TRBV5-1 and TRBJ2-1, with 11 bases lining up with TRBD2. In germline, CDR1 is SGHRS, CDR2 YFSETQ. Trimming cost V 0 bases and J 6 bases; bases outside gene matches: 2. The CDR3 runs 15 residues. This CDR3 is CASSLALAGVNEQFF. DNA for the CDR3: TGCGCCAGCAGCTTGGCACTAGCGGGAGTCAATGAGCAGTTCTTC.

The chain employs TRBV14 and TRBJ1-4, with 7 bases lining up with TRBD1. Unmatched junction bases numbered 9, after V lost 4 bases and J lost 7 bases. CDR3 size: 15 residues. From germline, CDR1 is SGHDN and CDR2 FVKESK. Here the CDR3 reads CASSPHRGNAEKLFF. CDR3 nucleotide sequence: TGTGCCAGCAGCCCACACAGGGGCAACGCTGAAAAACTGTTTTTT.

V gene TRBV7-9 combines with J gene TRBJ2-2; possibly TRBD1 for D (6 bases). Trimming cost V 7 bases and J 7 bases, with 13 bases left between them. Looked up from germline, CDR1 is SEHNR and CDR2 is FQNEAQ (reference sequence). CDR3 length equals 13 residues. The CDR3 spells CASIQGSGGELFF. CDR3 nucleotide sequence: TGTGCCAGCATCCAGGGGAGCGGCGGGGAGCTGTTTTTT.

This sequence joins TRBV19 and TRBJ2-3; D uncertain. Germline V lookup: CDR1 LNHDA, CDR2 SQIVND (reference sequence). Trimming left V 8 bases short and J 4 bases short, with 13 bases between. The CDR3 is made up of 13 amino acids. This chain's CDR3 is CASSLRVADTQYF. In DNA, the CDR3 is TGTGCCAGTTCCCTCCGGGTAGCAGATACGCAGTATTTT. Together with reference TRBV19 and TRBJ2-3, the CDR3 gives the full variable domain: DGGITQSPKYLFRKEGQNVTLSCEQNLNHDAMYWYRQDPGQGLRLIYYSQIVNDFQKGDIAEGYSVSREKKESFPLTVTSAQKNPTAFYLCASSLRVADTQYFGPGTRLTVL.

This chain links TRBV5-1 with TRBJ1-4, with D unclear. In germline, CDR1 is SGHRS, CDR2 YFSETQ. V gave up 4 bases and J gave up 10 bases, with 8 bases separating them. CDR3 length equals 11 residues. CDR3 sequence reads: CASSARGKLFF. The CDR3 nucleotides are TGCGCCAGCAGCGCCCGGGGAAAACTGTTTTTT.

The gene calls are TRBV12-5 and TRBJ2-7; TRBD1 agrees at 7 bases. The CDR3 contains 15 residues. Germline V gene lookup returns CDR1 LGHNT and CDR2 FRNRAP. Trimming cost V 7 bases and J 1 base; bases outside gene matches: 10. CDR3: CASAPDRAPSYEQYF. The CDR3 nucleotides read TGTGCTAGTGCCCCCGACAGGGCCCCTTCCTACGAGCAGTACTTC. Drawing the rest from reference TRBV12-5 and TRBJ2-7, the complete variable domain is DARVTQTPRHKVTEMGQEVTMRCQPILGHNTVFWYRQTMMQGLELLAYFRNRAPLDDSGMPKDRFSAEMPDATLATLKIQPSEPRDSAVYFCASAPDRAPSYEQYFGPGTRLTVT.

The V and J genes are TRBV19 and TRBJ2-3; 8 bases line up with TRBD1. V shed 7 bases, J shed 0 bases, and the junction held 6 bases outside the gene matches. The CDR3 extends over 15 amino acids. Germline assignment: CDR1 LNHDA and CDR2 SQIVND (reference sequence). Here the CDR3 DNA reads TGTGCCAGTACCTCCGGACAGGGTAGCACAGATACGCAGTATTTT. Translated: CASTSGQGSTDTQYF.

The chain has TRBV28 and TRBJ1-2, with TRBD1 identical over 7 bases. Germline V gene sequence: CDR1 MDHEN, CDR2 SYDVKM. CDR3 length: 15 amino acids. Trimming removed 8 bases from V and 2 bases from J; junction bases left unmatched: 11. The CDR3 protein is CASRWRDRQNYGYTF. CDR3 DNA: TGTGCCAGCCGTTGGAGGGACAGACAAAACTATGGCTACACCTTC.

Sample share makes this clone medium-sized. The CDR3 here is CASSNRKRAKVHAGELFF. CDR3 nucleotides: TGTGCCAGCAGCAACCGGAAGAGGGCCAAAGTTCACGCCGGGGAGCTGTTTTTT. The V and J genes are TRBV2 and TRBJ2-2, with D possibly TRBD2 on 5 matching bases. The CDR3 is made up of 18 amino acids. V lost 6 bases, J lost 6 bases, and 26 bases lay in between. The germline V gene encodes CDR1 SNHLY and CDR2 FYNNEI.

The V gene is TRBV6-1, the J gene TRBJ1-1; a weak D match, TRBD1 (5 bases). The CDR3 covers 13 residues. Per germline, CDR1 MNHNS and CDR2 SASEGT. Trimming cost V 4 bases and J 3 bases, with 9 bases left between them. The CDR3 loop reads CASSAGGDTEAFF. The CDR3 nucleotides read TGTGCCAGCAGTGCGGGGGGGGACACTGAAGCTTTCTTT.

A single count supports this clone. This chain links TRBV7-6 with TRBJ2-7, with 8 positions matching TRBD2. CDR1 and CDR2 from the germline V gene are SGHVS and FNYEAQ. The ends lost 4 bases at V and 2 bases at J; junction bases unmatched: 4. The CDR3 spans 14 residues. The CDR3: CASSSAGGPYEQYF. DNA of the CDR3: TGTGCCAGCAGCTCTGCGGGAGGCCCCTACGAGCAGTACTTC.

The rearrangement uses TRBV28 and TRBJ1-2, with D maybe TRBD1 (5 bases). From germline, CDR1 is MDHEN and CDR2 SYDVKM. Between the trimmed V and J ends, which lost 7 bases and 1 base, there was a span of 13 bases. CDR3 length: 14 residues. CDR3 DNA: TGTGCCAGCAATAGTGGGGCCGATAACTATGGCTACACCTTC. It specifies CASNSGADNYGYTF.